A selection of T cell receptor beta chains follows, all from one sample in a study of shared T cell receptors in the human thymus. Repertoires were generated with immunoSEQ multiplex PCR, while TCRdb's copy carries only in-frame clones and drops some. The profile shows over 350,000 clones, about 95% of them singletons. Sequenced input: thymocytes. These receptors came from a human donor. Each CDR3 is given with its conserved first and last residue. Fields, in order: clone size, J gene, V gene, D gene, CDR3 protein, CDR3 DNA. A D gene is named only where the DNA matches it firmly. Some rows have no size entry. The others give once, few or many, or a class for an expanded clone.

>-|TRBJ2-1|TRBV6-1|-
CAILGGSYNEQFF
TGTGCCATCCTTGGGGGCTCCTACAATGAGCAGTTCTTC
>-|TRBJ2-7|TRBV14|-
CASATVAGLGVAEQYF
TGTGCCAGCGCGACAGTCGCGGGCCTCGGGGTCGCCGAGCAGTACTTC
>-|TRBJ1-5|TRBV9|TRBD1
CASSRGRGGDQQPQHF
TGTGCCAGCAGCCGGGGCCGAGGGGGCGACCAACAGCCCCAGCATTTT
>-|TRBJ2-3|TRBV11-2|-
CASSFQSQVPDTQYF
TGTGCCAGCAGCTTCCAATCGCAAGTTCCAGATACGCAGTATTTT
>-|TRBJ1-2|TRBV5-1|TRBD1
CASSSPDRARYGYTF
TGCGCCAGCAGCTCCCCGGACAGGGCCCGTTATGGCTACACCTTC
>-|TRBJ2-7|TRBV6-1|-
CASSDPFVRAYEQYF
TGTGCCAGCAGTGATCCCTTTGTGAGGGCCTACGAGCAGTACTTC
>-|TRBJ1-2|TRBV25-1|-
CASSEYRGSYGYTF
TGTGCCAGCAGTGAATATAGGGGTTCCTATGGCTACACCTTC
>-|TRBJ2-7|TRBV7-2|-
CASGKGESPYEQYF
TGTGCCAGCGGTAAAGGGGAGTCTCCCTACGAGCAGTACTTC
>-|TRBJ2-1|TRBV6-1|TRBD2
CASSSGLAGLNEQFF
TGTGCCAGCAGTTCAGGACTAGCGGGACTCAATGAGCAGTTCTTC
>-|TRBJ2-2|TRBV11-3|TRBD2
CASSPLAGGGELFF
TGTGCCAGCAGCCCACTAGCGGGAGGCGGGGAGCTGTTTTTT
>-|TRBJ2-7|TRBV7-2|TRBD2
CMVTSGRMNSYEQYF
TGTATGGTAACTAGCGGGAGGATGAACTCCTACGAGCAGTACTTC
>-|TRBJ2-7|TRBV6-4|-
CTSSSSSYEQYF
-
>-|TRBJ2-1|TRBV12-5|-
CASGSQGHEQFF
TGTGCTAGTGGCTCCCAAGGGCATGAGCAGTTCTTC
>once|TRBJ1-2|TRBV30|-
CAWERGNYGYTF
TGTGCCTGGGAACGGGGAAACTATGGCTACACCTTC
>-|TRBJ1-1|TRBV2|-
CASSDYNADYTEAFF
TGTGCCAGCAGTGATTATAACGCAGACTACACTGAAGCTTTCTTT
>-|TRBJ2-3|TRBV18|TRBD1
CASSHAPGQGADTQYF
TGTGCCAGCTCTCATGCCCCGGGACAGGGAGCAGATACGCAGTATTTT
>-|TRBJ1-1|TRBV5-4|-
CASNRGLGLNTEAFF
TGTGCCAGCAACCGGGGGTTGGGACTGAACACTGAAGCTTTCTTT
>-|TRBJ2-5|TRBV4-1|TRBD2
CASSQLAGLQGETQYF
TGCGCCAGCAGCCAACTAGCGGGATTACAGGGGGAGACCCAGTACTTC
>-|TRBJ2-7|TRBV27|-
CASRTYEQYF
TGTGCCAGCAGAACCTACGAGCAGTACTTC
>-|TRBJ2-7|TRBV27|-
CASSLLGGFPYEQYF
TGTGCCAGCAGTTTATTGGGCGGATTTCCCTACGAGCAGTACTTC
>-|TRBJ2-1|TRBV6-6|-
CASSLGRKEQFF
TGTGCCAGCAGTTTAGGGAGAAAGGAGCAGTTCTTC
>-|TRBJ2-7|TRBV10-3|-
CAISGTLTFYEQYF
TGTGCCATCAGTGGAACACTTACCTTCTACGAGCAGTACTTC
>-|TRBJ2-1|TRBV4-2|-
CASSPDGTSYNEQFF
TGTGCCAGCAGCCCAGACGGGACCTCCTACAATGAGCAGTTCTTC
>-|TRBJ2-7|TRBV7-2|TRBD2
CASSFRGRILSYEQYF
TGTGCCAGCAGCTTCCGCGGGAGAATACTTTCCTACGAGCAGTACTTC
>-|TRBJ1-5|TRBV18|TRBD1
CASSHLGGQPHNSNQPQHF
TGTGCCAGCTCACACTTGGGGGGACAGCCGCACAATAGCAATCAGCCCCAGCATTTT
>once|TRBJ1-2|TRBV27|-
CASSPSVKYGYTF
TGTGCCAGCAGTCCCTCGGTCAAGTATGGCTACACCTTC
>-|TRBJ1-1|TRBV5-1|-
CASSLGRGFTEAFF
TGCGCCAGCAGCTTAGGTCGGGGCTTCACTGAAGCTTTCTTT
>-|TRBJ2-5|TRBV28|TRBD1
CASRLRQGLQETQYF
TGTGCCAGCAGGCTCAGACAGGGGCTCCAAGAGACCCAGTACTTC
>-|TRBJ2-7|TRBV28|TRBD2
CASTGTSVTYEQYF
TGTGCCAGCACCGGGACTAGCGTCACCTACGAGCAGTACTTC
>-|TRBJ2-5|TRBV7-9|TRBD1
CASSLEGSEDRYQETQYF
TGTGCCAGCAGCTTAGAGGGGTCCGAGGACAGGTACCAAGAGACCCAGTACTTC
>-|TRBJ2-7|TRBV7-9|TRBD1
CASSLGPGTGLAYEQYF
TGTGCCAGCAGCTTAGGTCCCGGGACAGGGTTAGCCTACGAGCAGTACTTC
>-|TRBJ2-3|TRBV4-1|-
CASSQETSRGSGTDTQYF
TGCGCCAGCAGCCAAGAAACTTCCAGGGGTTCGGGCACAGATACGCAGTATTTT
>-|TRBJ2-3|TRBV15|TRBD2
CATSREEWREGPLSTDTQYF
TGTGCCACCAGCAGAGAAGAATGGCGGGAGGGCCCGTTGAGCACAGATACGCAGTATTTT
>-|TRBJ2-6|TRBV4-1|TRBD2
CASSRPPSGRAGANVLTF
TGCGCCAGCAGCCGCCCCCCATCCGGGAGGGCTGGGGCCAACGTCCTGACTTTC
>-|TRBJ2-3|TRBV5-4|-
CASSLGRTTDTQYF
TGTGCCAGCAGCTTGGGGAGGACCACAGATACGCAGTATTTT
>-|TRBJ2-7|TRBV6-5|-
CASSSDGDQGYEQYF
TGTGCCAGCAGTTCCGACGGTGACCAGGGGTACGAGCAGTACTTC
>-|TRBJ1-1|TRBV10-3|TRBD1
CAIITTGGYTEAFF
TGTGCCATCATTACGACAGGGGGCTACACTGAAGCTTTCTTT
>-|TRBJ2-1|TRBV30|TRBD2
CAWRNHSGFGDEQFF
TGTGCCTGGAGGAATCATAGCGGGTTTGGGGATGAGCAGTTCTTC
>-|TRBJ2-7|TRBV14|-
CASSQDGRGSYEQYF
TGTGCCAGCAGCCAAGACGGTCGGGGGAGTTACGAGCAGTACTTC
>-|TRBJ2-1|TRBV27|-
CASKPQKFYNEQFF
TGTGCCAGCAAGCCCCAGAAGTTTTACAATGAGCAGTTCTTC
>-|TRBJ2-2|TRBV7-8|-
CASSFKGGRVRAGELFF
TGTGCCAGCAGCTTCAAGGGGGGTAGGGTGAGGGCCGGGGAGCTGTTTTTT
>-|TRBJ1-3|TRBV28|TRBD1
CASSRTGALGNTIYF
TGTGCCAGCAGTCGGACAGGGGCACTGGGAAACACCATATATTTT
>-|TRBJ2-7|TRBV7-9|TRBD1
CASSCPGQGRSYEQYF
TGTGCCAGCAGCTGTCCGGGACAGGGGCGATCCTACGAGCAGTACTTC
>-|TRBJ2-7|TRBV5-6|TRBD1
CASSLWDSSSYEQYF
TGTGCCAGCAGCTTATGGGACAGTTCTTCCTACGAGCAGTACTTC
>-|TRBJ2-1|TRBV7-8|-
CASSCRPGTSSYNEQFF
TGTGCCAGCAGCTGTAGGCCGGGGACGAGCTCCTACAATGAGCAGTTCTTC
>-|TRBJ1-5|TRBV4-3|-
CASSQDPGGNQPQHF
TGCGCCAGCAGCCAAGATCCGGGGGGCAATCAGCCCCAGCATTTT
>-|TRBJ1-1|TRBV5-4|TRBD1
CASSLASLWTGEASNTEAFF
TGTGCCAGCAGCTTGGCCTCATTATGGACAGGGGAGGCTTCGAACACTGAAGCTTTCTTT
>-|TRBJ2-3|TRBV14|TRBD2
CASSKYQRTSGNATDTQYF
TGTGCCAGCAGCAAGTACCAAAGGACTAGCGGGAATGCGACAGATACGCAGTATTTT
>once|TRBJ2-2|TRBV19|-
CASSILRGGGTGELFF
TGTGCCAGTAGTATCCTAAGGGGAGGGGGGACCGGGGAGCTGTTTTTT
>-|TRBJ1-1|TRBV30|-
CAWSVKGGAFF
TGTGCCTGGAGTGTTAAGGGGGGAGCTTTCTTT
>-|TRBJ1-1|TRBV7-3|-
CASSLSAGTEAFF
TGTGCCAGCAGCCTTTCGGCGGGTACTGAAGCTTTCTTT
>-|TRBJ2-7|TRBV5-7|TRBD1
CASSTNRGEDEQYF
TGTGCCAGCAGCACCAACAGGGGGGAAGACGAGCAGTACTTC
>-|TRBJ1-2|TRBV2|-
CASSGRTAPDYGYTF
TGTGCCAGCAGTGGAAGGACAGCTCCGGACTATGGCTACACCTTC
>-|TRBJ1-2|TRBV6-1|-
CASSERGRGGYTF
TGTGCCAGCAGTGAAAGGGGCAGGGGAGGCTACACCTTC
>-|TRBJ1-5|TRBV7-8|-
CASSSSPVSNQPQHF
TGTGCCAGCTCGTCCAGTCCCGTTAGCAATCAGCCCCAGCATTTT
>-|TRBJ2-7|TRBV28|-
CASSFAGGPYEQYF
TGTGCCAGCAGTTTCGCGGGCGGACCCTACGAGCAGTACTTC
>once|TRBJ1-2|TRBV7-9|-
CASSPADCGYTF
TGTGCCAGCAGCCCCGCCGATTGTGGCTACACCTTC